One sample yielded the 5 T cell receptor beta chains listed below, sequenced in a study of T cell responses to AZD1222 COVID-19 vaccine. The assay was immunoSEQ multiplex PCR, and TCRdb's table has in-frame clones only and misses some. The table has nearly 110,000 clones, roughly 90% seen once. The starting material was peripheral blood, obtained on day 0 of AZD1222 vaccination. The origin of the receptors is an adult in good health.

V and J are TRBV10-2 and TRBJ2-3; D is perhaps TRBD2 (5 bases). CDR3 size: 14 residues. CDR1 and CDR2 from the germline V gene are WSHSY and SAAADI. The V gene lost 2 bases and the J gene lost 0 bases, with 6 bases spanning the gap. CDR3 nucleotide sequence: TGCGCCAGCAGTGAGGGCGGGAGCACAGATACGCAGTATTTT. This encodes CASSEGGSTDTQYF.

The chain employs TRBV5-1 and TRBJ2-2; the D is unclear. With 0 bases removed from V and 5 bases from J, the gap between germline ends came to 11 bases. The germline V gene has CDR1 SGHRS and CDR2 YFSETQ. The CDR3 contains 15 residues. The CDR3: CASSLAGPKTGELFF. In nucleotides, the CDR3 is TGCGCCAGCAGCTTGGCCGGGCCTAAGACCGGGGAGCTGTTTTTT.

The CDR3 loop reads CASSPTSGNSYNEQFF. CDR3 nucleotide sequence: TGTGCCAGCTCACCAACTAGCGGGAACTCCTACAATGAGCAGTTCTTC. The rearrangement links TRBV18 to TRBJ2-1; 10 bases match TRBD2. Germline CDR1 and CDR2: KGHSH and LQKENI. This CDR3 region has 16 residues. V lost 2 bases to trimming and J lost 0 bases; unmatched junction nucleotides: 1. Together with reference TRBV18 and TRBJ2-1, the CDR3 gives the full variable domain: NAGVMQNPRHLVRRRGQEARLRCSPMKGHSHVYWYRQLPEEGLKFMVYLQKENIIDESGMPKERFSAEFPKEGPSILRIQQVVRGDSAAYFCASSPTSGNSYNEQFFGPGTRLTVL.

This chain connects TRBV2 to TRBJ1-5; D remains unclear. The V gene lost 3 bases and the J gene lost 2 bases, with 11 bases spanning the gap. The CDR3 consists of 15 residues. Germline lookup yields CDR1 SNHLY and CDR2 FYNNEI. The CDR3 region has the DNA TGTGCCAGCAGTGAGGTCTCCGCGGGCAATCAGCCCCAGCATTTT. Protein: CASSEVSAGNQPQHF.

This rearrangement joins TRBV28 to TRBJ1-2, with D hard to call. Germline values: CDR1 MDHEN, CDR2 SYDVKM. V lost 3 bases and J lost 8, with 10 bases in between. The CDR3 length is 12 residues. For the CDR3, the DNA is TGTGCCAGCAGTTTTGGTGCGGTAGGCTACACCTTC. As protein: CASSFGAVGYTF.